The present TCR beta chain was sequenced within a study of T cells after yellow fever vaccination. CDR1 SQVTM and CDR2 ANQGSEA come from the germline V gene. The CDR3 spans 13 residues. The junction had 6 bases not matched to a gene; V was cut back by 4 bases and J by 6 bases. Template-switching 5'RACE yielded the TCR cDNA; a universal primer site and UMIs were added in the process. MiXCR, run by TCRdb on the 5' RACE reads, gives a single entry per CDR3 protein. Among some 100,000 distinct CDR3 sequences listed, around 9.8% were seen once. The TCR sequence derives from a man younger than 35 who received the YFV17D yellow fever vaccine. The chain has TRBV29-1 and TRBJ2-1, with 7 bases that match TRBD2. This sample comprised CD8+ T cells not binding an NS4B(214-222) dextramer, sorted from PBMCs, obtained less than 18 days after the first yellow fever vaccination. This CDR3 reads CSVGLADFNEQFF. The DNA for the CDR3 is TGCAGCGTTGGTCTAGCGGACTTCAATGAGCAGTTCTTC.